This TCR beta chain was captured in a study of blood T cell repertoires in COVID-19. In the study overall: The United States, Italy and Spain were the sources of the acute and convalescent COVID-19 samples. T cells, B-cell-depleted T cells, or PBMCs provided the cDNA or gDNA that served as material.

The Seattle site enrolled patients during active infection and followed them longitudinally. In the authors' workflow: Reference gene primer amplification gave nucleated cell count estimates. Generated by immunoSEQ multiplex PCR, the TCRdb table keeps only in-frame clones and is missing some. D and trimming were read from the DNA, whereas the V and J calls and clone size are those reported in that table. This sample yields about 170,000 clones, of which around 85% are seen a single time; roughly 11% belongs to the top ten. CDR3 length: 15 amino acids. Germline V gene lookup returns CDR1 LGHDT and CDR2 YNNKEL (reference sequence). Trimming shortened V by 1 base and J by 5 bases, and 14 bases separated the two germline ends.

The clonotype was recovered from a woman in her sixties with COVID-19, enrolled during active disease. This chain links TRBV3-1 (or the pseudogene TRBV3-2) with TRBJ2-5, with D possibly TRBD1 on 5 matching bases. The specimen sequenced was peripheral blood. This chain's CDR3 is CASSQVRKGWETQYF. CDR3 in DNA: TGTGCCAGCAGCCAAGTGCGAAAGGGGTGGGAGACCCAGTACTTC.